This T cell receptor (beta chain) was observed in a study of cytomegalovirus exposure and HLA in healthy donors. Study as a whole: Early release data held around 82 million unique TCRs from HLA-typed donors. Study conclusions and caveats: With high specificity and sensitivity, the classifier reportedly diagnosed cytomegalovirus status. Clonal expansion was found to be greater in HLA-associated TCR beta chains than in equally common others in a later analysis.

Notes on this clone: No antigen is known for it.

It was with 60 Vbeta and 13 Jbeta primers that the PCR ran. Produced via immunoSEQ multiplex PCR; TCRdb's table is partial and in-frame only. The sample records 200,000 or so clones, around four fifths being singletons. The specimen was PBMCs. This TCR was sampled from a woman aged 40 to 50 in good health and CMV-seronegative.

The DNA of the CDR3 is TGTGCCAGCAGCTCACCCGAGGAGGGGAACTATGGCTACACCTTC. It specifies CASSSPEEGNYGYTF. V gene TRBV7-9 combines with J gene TRBJ1-2; weak D call: TRBD1 (5 bases). This CDR3 has 15 residues. The V gene's germline CDR1 is SEHNR and CDR2 FQNEAQ (reference sequence). Trimming took off 4 bases at V and 2 bases at J, with 14 bases between the two ends.